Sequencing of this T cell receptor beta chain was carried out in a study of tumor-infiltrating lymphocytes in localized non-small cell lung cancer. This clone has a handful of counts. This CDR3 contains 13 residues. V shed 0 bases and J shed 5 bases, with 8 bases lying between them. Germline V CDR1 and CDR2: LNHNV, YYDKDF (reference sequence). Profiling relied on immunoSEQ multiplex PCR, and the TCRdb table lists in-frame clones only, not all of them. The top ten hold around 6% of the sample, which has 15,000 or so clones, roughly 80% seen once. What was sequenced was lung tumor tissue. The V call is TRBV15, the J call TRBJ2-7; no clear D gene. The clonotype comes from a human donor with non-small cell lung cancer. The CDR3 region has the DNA TGTGCCACCAGCAGAGATCCCGCAGACGAGCAGTACTTC. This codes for CATSRDPADEQYF.